This is a list of T cell receptor beta chains from one sample in a study of PD-L1 blockade in urothelial cancer. Profiling relied on immunoSEQ multiplex PCR, and the TCRdb table lists in-frame clones only, not all of them. The sample shows around 100,000 clones, about 85% of them seen only once. Specimen: PBMCs, collected around atezolizumab (anti-PD-L1) treatment. The origin of the receptors is a middle-aged man with urothelial cancer. CDR3s include the opening cysteine and the closing phenylalanine or tryptophan. The D gene is left open where the match is weak. Clone size is shown for a subset of rows, as once, few, many or a class of expanded clone.

j_call d_call v_call clone_size cdr3_aa cdr3_nt
TRBJ2-2 . TRBV27 once CASGSTGELFF TGTGCCAGCGGGAGTACCGGGGAGCTGTTTTTT
TRBJ2-7 TRBD2 TRBV4-2 . CASSQAGLGGLKGTYEQYF TGTGCCAGCAGCCAAGCGGGACTAGGAGGCTTAAAGGGCACCTACGAGCAGTACTTC
TRBJ1-2 . TRBV29-1 . CSVHSGQHNYGYTF TGCAGCGTGCACAGTGGACAGCATAACTATGGCTACACCTTC
TRBJ2-2 TRBD1 TRBV19 . CASSMKGAPGELFF TGTGCCAGTAGTATGAAGGGGGCCCCCGGGGAGCTGTTTTTT
TRBJ2-4 TRBD1 TRBV2 . CASRGTVKNIQYF TGTGCCAGCAGGGGGACAGTCAAAAACATTCAGTACTTC
TRBJ2-3 TRBD2 TRBV28 . CASIRGPSGSRGTDTQYF TGTGCCAGTATCAGGGGACCTAGCGGGAGCAGGGGCACAGATACGCAGTATTTT
TRBJ2-1 TRBD2 TRBV7-2 . CASNLAGGYNEQFF TGTGCCAGCAACCTAGCGGGAGGGTACAATGAGCAGTTCTTC
TRBJ2-7 . TRBV28 . CASRNQNRDEQYF TGTGCCAGCAGAAATCAAAACAGGGACGAGCAGTACTTC
TRBJ1-1 . TRBV5-5 . CASSLRWTPGGEAFF TGTGCCAGCAGCCTACGGTGGACCCCGGGGGGTGAAGCTTTCTTT
TRBJ2-4 TRBD1 TRBV9 once CASSRQGIQYF TGTGCCAGCAGCAGACAGGGTATTCAGTACTTC
TRBJ1-6 TRBD1 TRBV7-8 . CASSSETGKYSPLHF TGTGCCAGCAGCTCGGAGACAGGGAAGTATTCACCCCTCCACTTT
TRBJ2-7 . TRBV6-5 . CASSADSYEQYF TGTGCCAGCAGTGCGGACAGTTACGAGCAGTACTTC
TRBJ1-2 . TRBV18 . CASSATDANYGYTF TGTGCCAGCTCAGCTACAGATGCTAACTATGGCTACACCTTC
TRBJ2-7 . TRBV27 . CATKAIGSYEQYF TGTGCCACCAAAGCAATCGGCTCCTACGAGCAGTACTTC
TRBJ2-7 TRBD1 TRBV6-1 . CASSVRDRGYEQYF TGTGCCAGCAGCGTTCGGGACAGGGGATACGAGCAGTACTTC
TRBJ2-1 . TRBV2 . CASGSSYNEQFF TGTGCCAGCGGGAGCTCCTACAATGAGCAGTTCTTC
TRBJ2-2 . TRBV9 . CASSVVGTGELFF TGTGCCAGCAGCGTCGTCGGCACCGGGGAGCTGTTTTTT
TRBJ2-2 . TRBV7-6 . CASSLKRYTGELFF TGTGCCAGCAGCTTAAAACGGTACACCGGGGAGCTGTTTTTT
TRBJ1-6 TRBD1 TRBV9 . CASSSSGQPYSPLHF TGTGCCAGCAGCTCTTCGGGACAGCCATATTCACCCCTCCACTTT
TRBJ2-3 TRBD2 TRBV6-5 few CASSRTSGSLDTQYF TGTGCCAGCAGTAGGACTAGCGGGAGTCTTGATACGCAGTATTTT
TRBJ1-6 . TRBV2 . CASSERSSYNSPLHF TGTGCCAGCAGTGAACGGAGCTCCTATAATTCACCCCTCCACTTT
TRBJ1-1 . TRBV7-9 few CASSLPASTEAFF TGTGCCAGCAGCTTGCCCGCCAGCACTGAAGCTTTCTTT
TRBJ1-2 . TRBV9 . CASSKSPTGKPNYGYTF TGTGCCAGCAGCAAAAGCCCCACAGGGAAACCTAACTATGGCTACACCTTC
TRBJ2-1 . TRBV27 . CASSLSRGSYNEQFF TGTGCCAGCAGTTTATCCAGAGGCTCCTACAATGAGCAGTTCTTC
TRBJ2-2 TRBD2 TRBV7-2 . CASSFGSGSTGELFF TGTGCCAGCAGCTTCGGTAGCGGGAGCACCGGGGAGCTGTTTTTT
TRBJ1-4 . TRBV19 . CASSAGQSTNEKLFF TGTGCCAGTAGTGCCGGACAGTCAACTAATGAAAAACTGTTTTTT
TRBJ1-1 . TRBV7-9 . CASSLAPTGTEAFF TGTGCCAGCAGCTTAGCTCCAACGGGCACTGAAGCTTTCTTT
TRBJ1-2 TRBD1 TRBV6-5 . CASSYSEGQSYGYTF TGTGCCAGCAGTTACTCGGAGGGACAGAGCTATGGCTACACCTTC
TRBJ2-2 . TRBV6-6 . CASRVPSSRTGELFF TGTGCCAGCCGAGTCCCAAGTAGTCGGACCGGGGAGCTGTTTTTT
TRBJ1-5 . TRBV4-2 . CASSQREQGGQPQHF TGTGCCAGCAGCCAACGTGAGCAGGGAGGGCAGCCCCAGCATTTT
TRBJ2-1 TRBD1 TRBV5-1 . CASSLVGTASYNEQFF TGCGCCAGCAGCTTGGTTGGGACAGCAAGTTACAATGAGCAGTTCTTC
TRBJ1-5 . TRBV28 few CASRDRRRNQPQHF TGTGCCAGCAGGGACCGGAGGCGCAATCAGCCCCAGCATTTT
TRBJ2-2 TRBD2 TRBV5-1 . CASSFFISSGVNTGELFF TGCGCCAGCAGCTTTTTCATCTCTAGCGGGGTTAACACCGGGGAGCTGTTTTTT
TRBJ1-1 . TRBV7-8 . CASSLVGRQNTEAFF TGTGCCAGCAGCTTAGTGGGCAGACAGAACACTGAAGCTTTCTTT